What follows are 4 T cell receptor beta chains derived from one specimen sequenced in a study of cytomegalovirus exposure and HLA in healthy donors. With 60 Vbeta and 13 Jbeta primers, the PCR was carried out. Method: immunoSEQ multiplex PCR; TCRdb's copy keeps in-frame clones and lacks some. The ten top clones account for approximately 1.5%, within a sample of 75,000 to 100,000 clones. The material sequenced was PBMCs. These receptors were taken from an older woman in good health and CMV-seronegative.

The rearrangement joins TRBV7-6 to TRBJ1-1; 8 bases are shared with TRBD1. The CDR3 has 13 residues. The ends lost 5 bases at V and 5 bases at J; junction bases unmatched: 4. The germline V gene has CDR1 SGHVS and CDR2 FNYEAQ. CDR3 DNA sequence: TGTGCCAGCAGCGCTGGACAGGGTACTGAAGCTTTCTTT. As protein: CASSAGQGTEAFF.

This chain connects TRBV29-1 to TRBJ2-7, with D maybe TRBD2 (5 bases). V was trimmed by 3 bases and J by 1 base, leaving 10 bases between them. Germline loops: CDR1 SQVTM, CDR2 ANQGSEA. The CDR3 runs to 13 residues. CDR3 residues: CSVDGLGSYEQYF. CDR3 in DNA: TGCAGCGTTGACGGACTGGGATCCTACGAGCAGTACTTC.

This sequence joins TRBV5-1 and TRBJ2-1; 9 bases align to TRBD2. CDR1 is SGHRS, CDR2 YFSETQ, per germline. This CDR3 is built from 16 residues. V dropped 3 bases and J dropped 1; count of bases not matched to a gene: 5. The CDR3 nucleotides are TGCGCCAGCAGCTCGTCTAGCGGGGATTCCTACAATGAGCAGTTCTTC. This translates into CASSSSSGDSYNEQFF.

The gene calls are TRBV7-9 and TRBJ1-3, with D possibly being TRBD1 (6 bases). Germline CDR1 SEHNR, CDR2 FQNEAQ (reference sequence). V lost 4 bases, J lost 2 bases, and 24 bases lay in between. The CDR3 loop spans 19 amino acids. This CDR3 reads CASSSIGNPQGVTGNTIYF. Here the CDR3 DNA reads TGTGCCAGCAGCTCTATCGGGAACCCACAGGGAGTGACTGGAAACACCATATATTTT.